The T cell receptor (beta chain) under discussion was sequenced for a study of vaccination and CD4 T cells after COVID-19. Study as a whole: As control conditions, cultures were given either a CEFX pool serving as positive control, an HIV-1 Nef pool, or no peptide at all. Overall study findings and caveats: Nearly all convalescent vaccine-specific clones, 304 of 307, recognized only SARS-CoV-2 spike.

Noted treatment: roughly ten-day PBMC culture with coronavirus spike peptide pools or control peptides (ViraFEST assay). Positive PCR tests were logged from March through December 2020, ahead of US Alpha, Beta and Delta variants. This clonotype showed up just a few times. What it recognizes is unknown. This CDR3 has 12 amino acids. Trimming at V came to 7 bases and at J to 3 bases, leaving 1 base not matched to a gene. CDR1 is LNHDA, CDR2 SQIVND, per germline (reference sequence). Cultured CD4+ T cells had their DNA profiled by the Oncomine TCR Beta short-read assay. In TCRdb, the PCR reads were re-called with MiXCR into one record per CDR3 protein. The sample consists of about 15,000 distinct CDR3 sequences, approximately 73% of them appearing once.

This TCR was sampled from a human donor who had recovered from COVID-19. Sample: CD4+ T cells from blood, cultured in vitro. The chain carries TRBV19 and TRBJ1-2, with TRBD1 matching over 8 bases. DNA for the CDR3: TGTGCCAGTAAGGACAGGGACTATGGCTACACCTTC. Residues: CASKDRDYGYTF.